A single sample gave rise to the 9 T cell receptor beta chains below, sequenced in a study of OX40 agonist ivuxolimab in advanced cancers. TCRdb's table, derived via immunoSEQ multiplex PCR, lists solely in-frame clones and lacks some. In the table there are fewer than 100,000 clones, around 90% of which are singletons. The starting material was CD4+ or CD8+ T cells sorted from blood, obtained in a trial of the OX40 agonist ivuxolimab. The receptors come from an adult with an advanced solid tumor such as melanoma, head and neck, liver or kidney cancer.

This clone was detected once. This chain uses TRBV29-1 with TRBJ2-3, with 10 bases matching TRBD2. CDR3 length: 14 residues. Trimming removed 7 bases from V and 4 bases from J; junction bases left unmatched: 8. The germline V gene has CDR1 SQVTM and CDR2 ANQGSEA. CDR3 DNA: TGCAGCGCAGGAAGCGGGGGGGCGGCAGATACGCAGTATTTT. Protein product: CSAGSGGAADTQYF.

The chain couples TRBV4-2 to TRBJ2-7; D is possibly TRBD2 (5 bases). Germline values: CDR1 LGHNA, CDR2 YNFKEQ. The CDR3 sequence is 15 residues long. V gave up 0 bases and J gave up 4 bases, with 13 bases separating them. CDR3 in DNA: TGTGCCAGCAGCCAAGATCGGACTCCGGGGTACGAGCAGTACTTC. Amino acids: CASSQDRTPGYEQYF.

The chain combines TRBV5-6 with TRBJ1-3; D is undetermined. CDR1 SGHDT and CDR2 YYEEEE come from the germline V gene. This CDR3 contains 13 residues. The V end lost 3 bases, the J end lost 4 bases, and 8 bases lay between the germline ends. This CDR3 is CASSSGGGNTIYF. The CDR3 nucleotides are TGTGCCAGCAGCTCCGGAGGAGGAAACACCATATATTTT.

This clone has a handful of counts. The chain combines TRBV7-9 with TRBJ1-1; D remains ambiguous. The length of the CDR3 is 12 residues. The germline V gene encodes CDR1 SEHNR and CDR2 FQNEAQ (reference sequence). Trimming stripped 4 bases from V and 1 base from J, with 4 bases between. CDR3 bases: TGTGCCAGCAGCTCCACGAACACTGAAGCTTTCTTT. Its translation: CASSSTNTEAFF.

This clone was observed a few times. V usage is TRBV10-2 and J usage is TRBJ1-5, with D possibly TRBD1 on 5 matching bases. The CDR3 has 14 amino acids. In germline, CDR1 is WSHSY, CDR2 SAAADI. The V end lost 3 bases, the J end lost 5 bases, and 11 bases lay between the germline ends. This CDR3 is CASSDQGEDQPQHF. The CDR3 nucleotides read TGCGCCAGCAGTGATCAGGGTGAGGATCAGCCCCAGCATTTT.

The J gene is TRBJ2-1, the V gene TRBV7-9; maybe TRBD1 (5 bases). V gave up 7 bases and J gave up 10 bases, with 20 bases separating them. The CDR3 has 14 residues. Per germline, CDR1 SEHNR and CDR2 FQNEAQ (reference sequence). CDR3 bases: TGTGCCAGCATCGCGGAGCAGGGATGGCGCGAGCAGTTCTTC. This translates into CASIAEQGWREQFF.

V gene TRBV5-1 combines with J gene TRBJ1-3; a weak D match, TRBD1 (5 bases). V was pared by 0 bases and J by 2 bases, with 9 bases between. CDR1 and CDR2 (germline): SGHRS, YFSETQ. This CDR3 region has 15 residues. The CDR3, as DNA: TGCGCCAGCAGCTTGGTTTCGGGGGCTGGAAACACCATATATTTT. Its translation: CASSLVSGAGNTIYF. The variable domain in full, with the rest retrieved from reference TRBV5-1 and TRBJ1-3, is KAGVTQTPRYLIKTRGQQVTLSCSPISGHRSVSWYQQTPGQGLQFLFEYFSETQRNKGNFPGRFSGRQFSNSRSEMNVSTLELGDSALYLCASSLVSGAGNTIYFGEGSWLTVV.

The V call is TRBV28, the J call TRBJ1-1; the D is unclear. Germline V gene lookup returns CDR1 MDHEN and CDR2 SYDVKM. V lost 5 bases to trimming and J lost 4 bases, with 17 bases between them. CDR3 length: 15 residues. The CDR3: CASSPGRSWGTEAFF. The CDR3 bases are TGTGCCAGCAGTCCTGGACGATCCTGGGGCACTGAAGCTTTCTTT.

J is TRBJ2-2 and V is TRBV7-9, with D hard to call. The V and J ends lost 5 bases and 11 bases respectively, with 15 bases between them. Germline V CDR1 and CDR2: SEHNR, FQNEAQ (reference sequence). The CDR3 has 13 amino acids. The CDR3 is CASSLIKWGELFF. The CDR3 DNA sequence: TGTGCCAGCAGCCTTATAAAGTGGGGTGAGCTGTTTTTT.